The rows below give T cell receptor beta chains drawn from one sample of a study of radiotherapy plus CTLA-4 blockade in lung cancer. TCRdb's table, derived via immunoSEQ multiplex PCR, lists solely in-frame clones and lacks some. The data hold about 85,000 clones, with approximately 83% observed a single time. The material was peripheral blood, obtained from a patient treated with radiotherapy plus ipilimumab. The receptors stem from a human donor with non-small cell lung cancer who had a partial response to radiotherapy plus ipilimumab. Both conserved end residues are part of each CDR3. Each record gives: J gene, D gene, clone size, V gene, CDR3 protein, CDR3 DNA. D genes are given only for firm matches. Expanded clones get a size class; other rows say once, few or many, or leave the size out.

TRBJ2-3 | . | . | TRBV28 | CASSLRGSKTDTQYF | TGTGCCAGCAGTTTACGAGGGAGTAAGACAGATACGCAGTATTTT
TRBJ2-1 | . | . | TRBV28 | CASSLPAGTYNEQFF | TGTGCCAGCAGTTTACCCGCGGGGACCTACAATGAGCAGTTCTTC
TRBJ2-3 | TRBD2 | . | TRBV7-9 | CASSPTLAGGPLSTDTQYF | TGTGCCAGCAGCCCTACACTAGCGGGAGGGCCCCTAAGCACAGATACGCAGTATTTT
TRBJ2-2 | TRBD2 | . | TRBV5-1 | CASSLFRTSGGPGELFF | TGCGCCAGCAGCCTATTCCGGACTAGCGGGGGGCCCGGGGAGCTGTTTTTT
TRBJ2-2 | . | . | TRBV5-6 | CASSLAQNTGELFF | TGTGCCAGCAGCTTGGCCCAGAACACCGGGGAGCTGTTTTTT
TRBJ2-2 | . | . | TRBV28 | CASRGGNTGELFF | TGTGCCAGCAGAGGGGGGAACACCGGGGAGCTGTTTTTT
TRBJ2-2 | TRBD2 | . | TRBV5-4 | CATQLAGVDTGELFF | TGTGCCACCCAACTAGCGGGAGTTGACACCGGGGAGCTGTTTTTT
TRBJ2-1 | TRBD1 | once | TRBV19 | CASMNRGHNEQFF | TGTGCCAGTATGAACAGGGGGCACAATGAGCAGTTCTTC
TRBJ1-3 | . | . | TRBV11-2 | CASSPSNTIYF | TGTGCCAGCAGCCCCTCCAACACCATATATTTT
TRBJ1-5 | . | . | TRBV5-3 | CARSLVVRPKISTIGNQPQHF | TGTGCCAGAAGCTTGGTGGTACGCCCGAAAATCTCTACTATAGGCAATCAGCCCCAGCATTTT
TRBJ2-1 | TRBD2 | . | TRBV4-1 | CASSQAPTSGRDQFF | TGCGCCAGCAGCCAAGCGCCTACTAGCGGGAGGGATCAGTTCTTC
TRBJ2-1 | TRBD2 | . | TRBV10-2 | CASLLGGSSDEQFF | TGCGCCAGCCTATTGGGCGGGAGTAGCGATGAGCAGTTCTTC
TRBJ1-4 | . | few | TRBV6-1 | CASSEMRLTNEKLFF | TGTGCCAGCAGTGAAATGAGGTTGACTAATGAAAAACTGTTTTTT
TRBJ1-1 | . | . | TRBV7-2 | CASSVGHVNTEAFF | TGTGCCAGCAGCGTCGGACACGTGAACACTGAAGCTTTCTTT
TRBJ1-4 | TRBD1 | . | TRBV4-2 | CASSQSGTGFNEKLFF | TGTGCCAGCAGCCAATCCGGGACAGGGTTTAATGAAAAACTGTTTTTT
TRBJ1-5 | TRBD1 | . | TRBV2 | CASKGQGDQPQHF | TGTGCCAGCAAGGGACAGGGGGATCAGCCCCAGCATTTT
TRBJ2-2 | TRBD2 | . | TRBV13 | CASSFASGRGGTGELFF | TGTGCCAGCAGCTTCGCTAGCGGGAGAGGGGGCACCGGGGAGCTGTTTTTT
TRBJ2-7 | TRBD1 | . | TRBV2 | CASSAGQGRTTYEQYF | TGTGCCAGCAGTGCGGGACAGGGGCGAACGACCTACGAGCAGTACTTC
TRBJ1-2 | . | . | TRBV6-6 | CASSSPTGREYGYTF | TGTGCCAGCAGTTCCCCCACAGGGCGAGAGTATGGCTACACCTTC
TRBJ1-2 | . | . | TRBV28 | CASSVLWAPHGYTF | TGTGCCAGCAGTGTTTTGTGGGCCCCCCATGGCTACACCTTC
TRBJ1-5 | . | . | TRBV28 | CASSSPGNSNQPQHF | TGTGCCAGCAGCTCTCCGGGTAATAGCAATCAGCCCCAGCATTTT
TRBJ1-2 | . | . | TRBV7-3 | CASSLDQGMGGYTF | TGTGCCAGCAGCTTGGACCAGGGTATGGGTGGCTACACCTTC
TRBJ2-7 | . | once | TRBV7-9 | CASSTRASSYEQYF | TGTGCCAGCAGCACGAGAGCGTCCTCCTACGAGCAGTACTTC
TRBJ2-5 | TRBD2 | . | TRBV5-1 | CASSKTSGLGETQYF | TGCGCCAGCAGCAAGACTAGCGGACTAGGAGAGACCCAGTACTTC
TRBJ2-1 | TRBD2 | . | TRBV7-9 | CASSLTGTSLVEQFF | TGTGCCAGCAGCCTTACCGGGACTAGTCTTGTTGAGCAGTTCTTC
TRBJ1-5 | . | . | TRBV6-1 | CASSGPGLQHF | TGTGCCAGCAGCGGCCCAGGCCTCCAGCATTTT
TRBJ2-7 | TRBD2 | . | TRBV14 | CASSRPDSGVGGRAYEQYF | TGTGCCAGCAGCCGGCCTGACTCCGGGGTTGGCGGGAGGGCCTACGAGCAGTACTTC
TRBJ2-3 | TRBD2 | . | TRBV30 | CAWSVLRTSGVTDTQYF | TGTGCCTGGAGTGTACTTCGGACTAGCGGAGTCACAGATACGCAGTATTTT
TRBJ2-7 | . | . | TRBV30 | CAWSVRWGSEQYF | TGTGCCTGGAGTGTACGCTGGGGCTCCGAGCAGTACTTC
TRBJ2-5 | TRBD2 | . | TRBV9 | CASSVAGAGLLQETQYF | TGTGCCAGCAGCGTAGCCGGAGCGGGGTTACTCCAAGAGACCCAGTACTTC
TRBJ2-2 | . | once | TRBV30 | CAWKGQAGPGELFF | TGTGCCTGGAAAGGGCAGGCGGGCCCCGGGGAGCTGTTTTTT
TRBJ2-5 | . | . | TRBV28 | CAIDLGETQYF | TGTGCCATCGATCTCGGTGAGACCCAGTACTTC
TRBJ1-1 | . | . | TRBV7-2 | CASRIQGSMNTEAFF | TGTGCCAGCCGGATTCAGGGATCAATGAACACTGAAGCTTTCTTT
TRBJ2-3 | . | . | TRBV7-3 | CASSPNTDTQYF | TGTGCCAGCAGCCCCAACACAGATACGCAGTATTTT
TRBJ2-5 | TRBD2 | . | TRBV15 | CATSRVNSGIRETQYF | TGTGCCACCAGCAGAGTTAATAGCGGGATCAGAGAGACCCAGTACTTC
TRBJ1-1 | . | . | TRBV6-1 | CASSEAGSLNTEAFF | TGTGCCAGCAGTGAAGCGGGCAGCTTGAACACTGAAGCTTTCTTT
TRBJ1-4 | TRBD1 | . | TRBV19 | CASTQGTGNEKLFF | TGTGCCAGTACCCAGGGGACAGGGAATGAAAAACTGTTTTTT
TRBJ1-5 | . | . | TRBV5-1 | CASSLEGGGGGGQPQHF | TGCGCCAGCAGCTTGGAGGGGGGGGGCGGGGGGGGTCAGCCCCAGCATTTT
TRBJ2-1 | TRBD2 | . | TRBV9 | CASSPQTGTRGEQFF | TGTGCCAGCAGCCCACAAACCGGGACTAGGGGTGAGCAGTTCTTC
TRBJ1-1 | . | . | TRBV7-9 | CASSLAGATEAFF | TGTGCCAGCAGCTTAGCGGGGGCCACTGAAGCTTTCTTT
TRBJ2-1 | . | . | TRBV27 | CASSFPRGNEQFF | TGTGCCAGCAGTTTCCCCAGGGGCAATGAGCAGTTCTTC
TRBJ1-2 | TRBD1 | . | TRBV27 | CASSFLDRERNGYTF | TGTGCCAGCAGTTTCCTCGACAGGGAACGGAATGGCTACACCTTC
TRBJ1-1 | TRBD1 | . | TRBV28 | CATKNRGSFGGTEAFF | TGTGCCACCAAGAACAGGGGGTCCTTCGGGGGGACTGAAGCTTTCTTT
TRBJ1-5 | . | . | TRBV6-1 | CASSELHQPQHF | TGTGCCAGCAGCGAACTTCATCAGCCCCAGCATTTT
TRBJ2-7 | TRBD2 | . | TRBV5-1 | CASSLLPGGEGSYEQYF | TGCGCCAGCAGCCTCCTCCCTGGGGGGGAGGGTTCCTACGAGCAGTACTTC
TRBJ2-2 | TRBD1 | . | TRBV7-6 | CASSLEAGGGTGELFF | TGTGCCAGCAGCTTAGAGGCAGGGGGCGGCACCGGGGAGCTGTTTTTT
TRBJ2-7 | TRBD1 | . | TRBV19 | CASTWTGDSYEQYF | TGTGCCAGTACCTGGACAGGAGACTCTTACGAGCAGTACTTC
TRBJ1-3 | . | . | TRBV6-5 | CASRRQERNTIYF | TGTGCCAGCAGAAGACAGGAGAGAAACACCATATATTTT